These 21 T cell receptor beta chains were sequenced from one sample in a study of pediatric ulcerative colitis (dated by TCRdb to 2018 to 2020). Library preparation used the immunoSEQ multiplex PCR assay. TCRdb holds this immuneACCESS table with in-frame rearrangements only. Some clones are missing; in checked studies, unresolved V genes explain under half, and the rest has no known cause. The sample data list over 45,000 clones, and 78% of these were observed just once. The top ten clonotypes cover 3% to 4.5% of the sample. During colonoscopy, one to two rectal pinch biopsies were obtained for research purposes. The sequenced sample was gut tissue. The receptors stem from a girl aged 5-17 years with moderate ulcerative colitis.

This clone was counted once. This chain connects TRBV5-6 to TRBJ1-2; TRBD1 aligns across 8 bases. The CDR3 spans 13 residues. J was trimmed by 5 bases and V by 4 bases; bases with no gene match: 4. Germline lookup yields CDR1 SGHDT and CDR2 YYEEEE. The CDR3 here is CASSRGQGYGYTF. The CDR3 coding sequence is TGTGCCAGCAGCAGAGGACAGGGTTATGGCTACACCTTC.

The V call is TRBV29-1, the J call TRBJ2-1; 10 positions match TRBD2. Germline lookup yields CDR1 SQVTM and CDR2 ANQGSEA. CDR3 length equals 16 residues. V trimming: 0 bases; J trimming: 3 bases; junction bases outside the gene matches: 5. The CDR3, as DNA: TGCAGCGTTGAAGAGGCTCAGCGGGAGGGCTACAATGAGCAGTTCTTC. This codes for CSVEEAQREGYNEQFF.

The CDR3 spells CTSSPSSDRSSYEQYF. The CDR3 nucleotides read TGCACCAGCAGCCCGAGCTCGGACAGGAGCTCCTACGAGCAGTACTTC. The chain recombines TRBV1 with TRBJ2-7; TRBD1 reflects the table's D call only, with no check against the DNA. TRBV1 is deemed a pseudogene. CDR3 size: 16 residues.

The chain couples TRBV5-1 to TRBJ2-2; TRBD2 agrees at 10 bases. This CDR3 has 16 amino acids. The germline V gene encodes CDR1 SGHRS and CDR2 YFSETQ. The V segment lost 2 bases and the J segment 3 bases; nucleotides outside the gene matches: 4. The CDR3 here is CASSFGLAADTGELFF. CDR3 nucleotide sequence: TGCGCCAGCAGCTTTGGACTAGCGGCCGACACCGGGGAGCTGTTTTTT.

The gene calls are TRBV6-5 and TRBJ1-2, with 9 bases that match TRBD1. Germline trimming cut 5 bases from V and 7 bases from J; bases unmatched to any gene: 5. The CDR3 spans 13 residues. Germline V gene sequence: CDR1 MNHEY, CDR2 SVGAGI. This CDR3 reads CASSRPGQGGYTF. CDR3 DNA: TGTGCCAGCAGTCGCCCGGGACAGGGTGGCTACACCTTC.

J is TRBJ1-4 and V is TRBV6-1; D unresolved. V lost 4 bases to trimming and J lost 8 bases, with 17 bases between them. CDR1 MNHNS and CDR2 SASEGT come from the germline V gene. The CDR3 sequence is 15 residues long. The chain's CDR3 is CASSGPTGPQEKLFF. CDR3 sequence (DNA): TGTGCCAGCAGTGGACCTACCGGACCTCAAGAAAAACTGTTTTTT.

The chain employs TRBV28 and TRBJ1-5, with a possible D match to TRBD1 (5 bases). The CDR3 has 15 residues. With 3 bases removed from V and 2 bases from J, the gap between germline ends came to 11 bases. Per germline, CDR1 MDHEN and CDR2 SYDVKM. CDR3 coding DNA: TGTGCCAGCAGTTTTCGGGGGTGGGGCAATCAGCCCCAGCATTTT. Amino acids: CASSFRGWGNQPQHF.

The rearrangement uses TRBV19 and TRBJ2-7; the match to TRBD1 covers 10 bases. J was trimmed by 3 bases and V by 8 bases; bases with no gene match: 10. The CDR3 runs to 15 residues. In germline, CDR1 is LNHDA, CDR2 SQIVND (reference sequence). CDR3 region: CASRPRDRGLYEQYF. DNA of the CDR3: TGTGCCAGTCGACCCCGGGACAGGGGCCTCTACGAGCAGTACTTC. The full variable domain, its missing parts supplied by reference TRBV19 and TRBJ2-7, is DGGITQSPKYLFRKEGQNVTLSCEQNLNHDAMYWYRQDPGQGLRLIYYSQIVNDFQKGDIAEGYSVSREKKESFPLTVTSAQKNPTAFYLCASRPRDRGLYEQYFGPGTRLTVT.

V gene TRBV30 combines with J gene TRBJ1-5, with D possibly matching TRBD1 (6 bases). The CDR3 loop spans 13 amino acids. The ends were cut back, 3 bases at V and 5 bases at J, with 11 bases in the middle. Germline V gene lookup returns CDR1 GTSNPN and CDR2 SVGIG (reference sequence). The CDR3 region is CAWRLGADQPQHF. The CDR3 DNA follows: TGTGCCTGGAGGTTGGGGGCTGATCAGCCCCAGCATTTT.

Only one count was recorded for this clone. The genes are TRBV2 and TRBJ2-1; 15 positions agree with TRBD2. The CDR3 runs to 18 residues. After removal of 5 bases from V and 4 bases from J, the junction contained 9 bases not matched to a gene. Germline V gives CDR1 SNHLY, CDR2 FYNNEI. The CDR3 DNA reads TGTGCCAGCAGTACCCGGACTAGCGGGGGGGCCGGGTACAATGAGCAGTTCTTC. Its protein product is CASSTRTSGGAGYNEQFF.

V usage is TRBV28 and J usage is TRBJ1-2; 7 bases agree with TRBD1. The J segment lost 7 bases and the V segment lost 6 bases, leaving 2 bases of the junction unmatched. CDR1 is MDHEN, CDR2 SYDVKM, per germline. There are 11 residues in the CDR3. The CDR3 sequence: CASRTGFGYTF. The DNA of the CDR3 is TGTGCCAGCAGGACAGGGTTTGGCTACACCTTC.

The V gene is TRBV5-4, the J gene TRBJ2-1, with 11 bases fitting TRBD2. CDR3 length: 15 amino acids. With 4 bases clipped from V and 7 bases from J, the junction kept 7 bases outside the gene matches. Looked up from germline, CDR1 is SGHNT and CDR2 is YYREEE (reference sequence). Here the CDR3 reads CASSLGLAEMNEQFF. DNA for the CDR3: TGTGCCAGCAGCCTGGGACTAGCGGAGATGAATGAGCAGTTCTTC.

This chain joins TRBV30 and TRBJ1-2; no reliable D call. Trimming pared 1 base from V and 8 bases from J, leaving 11 bases between. Per the germline V gene, CDR1 is GTSNPN and CDR2 is SVGIG (reference sequence). This CDR3 contains 12 residues. CDR3 nucleotides: TGTGCCTGGAGTGAGAGACGTTTAGGCTACACCTTC. This translates into CAWSERRLGYTF.

The chain employs TRBV4-1 and TRBJ2-7, with D uncertain. Trimming cost V 0 bases and J 2 bases, with 11 bases left between them. This CDR3 has 15 amino acids. The germline CDR1 and CDR2 sequences are MGHRA and YSYEKL. The CDR3 bases are TGCGCCAGCAGCCAAGATCGGGCAGGCCCCTACGAGCAGTACTTC. Translating gives CASSQDRAGPYEQYF.

The chain uses TRBV7-9 and TRBJ2-2, with 9 bases lining up with TRBD2. Germline trimming cut 0 bases from V and 4 bases from J; bases unmatched to any gene: 3. The CDR3 is made up of 16 amino acids. Germline V lookup: CDR1 SEHNR, CDR2 FQNEAQ (reference sequence). As DNA, the CDR3 is TGTGCCAGCAGCTTAGCCGCGGGAGGGGTCACCGGGGAGCTGTTTTTT. Its translation is CASSLAAGGVTGELFF.

This clone was counted between two and nine times. Germline and junction disagree at one end, which may indicate a read error. V usage is TRBV11-2 and J usage is TRBJ2-1, with 9 bases that match TRBD2. Germline V CDR1 and CDR2: SGHAT, FQNNGV. The CDR3 is 14 residues long. Here the CDR3 reads CASRTGTSYHEQFF. The CDR3 nucleotides read TGTGCCAGCAGGACCGGGACTAGCTACCATGAGCAGTTCTTC.

The rearrangement uses TRBV7-9 and TRBJ2-2; D is ambiguous. Germline V gene lookup returns CDR1 SEHNR and CDR2 FQNEAQ (reference sequence). The CDR3 has 13 residues. The V end was cut by 5 bases, the J end by 8 bases, with 12 bases between. The CDR3 protein is CASSPSAPGELFF. The CDR3 nucleotides are TGTGCCAGCAGCCCCTCCGCCCCAGGGGAGCTGTTTTTT. The whole variable domain, remainder taken from reference TRBV7-9 and TRBJ2-2, is DTGVSQNPRHKITKRGQNVTFRCDPISEHNRLYWYRQTLGQGPEFLTYFQNEAQLEKSRLLSDRFSAERPKGSFSTLEIQRTEQGDSAMYLCASSPSAPGELFFGEGSRLTVL.

This clone was counted only a few times. The chain has TRBV6-1 and TRBJ2-2; 11 bases match TRBD2. The CDR3 extends over 14 amino acids. The V gene's germline CDR1 is MNHNS and CDR2 SASEGT. Trimming took 6 bases from V and 7 from J; bases not matched to a gene: 4. CDR3 sequence (DNA): TGTGCCAGCAGGACTAGCGGGAATTACGGGGAGCTGTTTTTT. It encodes CASRTSGNYGELFF.

This clone came up a few times. The chain recombines TRBV11-2 with TRBJ1-2; 7 bases align to TRBD1. The CDR3 runs to 14 residues. J lost 3 bases, V lost 5 bases, and 6 bases had no gene match. The germline V gene has CDR1 SGHAT and CDR2 FQNNGV. This chain's CDR3 is CASSPRQGDYGYTF. The CDR3 DNA follows: TGTGCCAGCAGCCCCCGACAGGGAGACTATGGCTACACCTTC.

The CDR3 sequence: CASSVARIDTQYF. The CDR3 DNA sequence: TGTGCCAGCAGCGTAGCTCGTATAGATACGCAGTATTTT. V usage is TRBV9 and J usage is TRBJ2-3; D unresolved. The CDR3 is made up of 13 amino acids. From germline, CDR1 is SGDLS and CDR2 YYNGEE. Trimming removed 0 bases at V and 5 bases at J, with 7 bases between.

This sequence joins TRBV5-4 and TRBJ1-3, with D uncertain. The germline CDR1 and CDR2 sequences are SGHNT and YYREEE (reference sequence). This CDR3 contains 13 residues. The ends were cut back, 0 bases at V and 4 bases at J, with 5 bases in the middle. CDR3 sequence (DNA): TGTGCCAGCAGCTTGGAGGCCGGAAACACCATATATTTT. Encoded protein: CASSLEAGNTIYF.